Below are 19 T cell receptor beta chains sequenced from a single sample in a study of blood T cells in healthy people across ages. A J-beta primer mix and a sample-barcoded 5' primer were used in a second PCR of roughly 6 to 11 cycles. TCRdb passed the 5' RACE reads through MiXCR, listing each CDR3 protein once. The sample has more than 700,000 distinct CDR3 sequences, roughly 53% seen once. The sequencing input was blood. All receptors derive from a man older than 75 in good health.

The V gene is TRBV4-1, the J gene TRBJ2-7; no reliable D call. Germline V gives CDR1 MGHRA, CDR2 YSYEKL. The CDR3 consists of 15 residues. Trimming shortened V by 3 bases and J by 0 bases, and 12 bases separated the two germline ends. DNA of the CDR3: TGCGCCAGCAGCCACCTAAGTACCGGCTCCTACGAGCAGTACTTC. Translated, it gives CASSHLSTGSYEQYF.

This clonotype was picked up a small number of times. This chain connects TRBV20-1 to TRBJ2-7, with D tentatively TRBD1 (6 bases). The CDR3 consists of 14 residues. Per the germline V gene, CDR1 is DFQATT and CDR2 is SNEGSKA (reference sequence). With 2 bases removed from V and 2 bases from J, the gap between germline ends came to 13 bases. DNA for the CDR3: TGCAGTGCTAGATCAGGGGACGGAGCCTACGAGCAGTACTTC. It translates to CSARSGDGAYEQYF.

This clonotype was detected only a few times. This sequence joins TRBV20-1 and TRBJ2-7; 10 positions agree with TRBD2. The length of the CDR3 is 14 residues. With 4 bases clipped from V and 3 bases from J, the junction kept 6 bases outside the gene matches. Germline CDR1 reads DFQATT; CDR2 reads SNEGSKA (reference sequence). CDR3 amino acids: CSATHGTSVYEQYF. As DNA, the CDR3 is TGCAGTGCTACCCATGGGACTAGCGTCTACGAGCAGTACTTC.

The chain employs TRBV21-1 and TRBJ2-7; TRBD1, the table's D call, was not compared with the DNA. TRBV21-1 is designated a pseudogene. This CDR3 spans 14 amino acids. This CDR3 is CASSHGTDLSEQYF. The CDR3 DNA follows: TGTGCCAGCAGCCACGGGACCGATTTATCCGAGCAGTACTTC.

The sample holds a few counts of this clonotype. The rearrangement links TRBV7-2 to TRBJ2-3, with D uncertain. Germline-derived CDR1 and CDR2 are SGHTA and FQGNSA. V lost 5 bases, J lost 14 bases, and 20 bases lay in between. The CDR3 covers 13 residues. The CDR3 sequence is CASSPEVRRYAYF. DNA for the CDR3: TGTGCCAGCAGCCCGGAAGTGAGAAGATACGCGTATTTT.

This clonotype occurred many times. One end of the junction fails to match germline, which may point to a read error. This chain links TRBV4-1 with TRBJ1-2, with 10 nucleotides matching TRBD1. CDR1 and CDR2 from the germline V gene are MGHRA and YSYEKL. This CDR3 comprises 14 residues. CDR3 nucleotide sequence: TGCGCCAGCAGCTCCTTGGGACAGGGGTATGACTACACCTTC. Translation gives CASSSLGQGYDYTF.

V is TRBV10-3 and J is TRBJ1-1; 10 positions match TRBD1. This CDR3 has 14 residues. V trimming: 5 bases; J trimming: 6 bases; junction bases outside the gene matches: 6. Germline V gene sequence: CDR1 ENHRY, CDR2 SYGVKD. CDR3 loop: CAISQDRGRAEAFF. CDR3 bases: TGTGCCATCAGTCAAGACAGGGGGCGCGCTGAAGCTTTCTTT.

This chain links TRBV5-1 with TRBJ2-3; D is ambiguous. CDR1 and CDR2 from the germline V gene are SGHRS and YFSETQ. V was trimmed by 0 bases and J by 2 bases, leaving 7 bases between them. This CDR3 contains 14 residues. This chain's CDR3 is CASSLETATDTQYF. CDR3 in DNA: TGCGCCAGCAGCTTGGAAACAGCCACAGATACGCAGTATTTT.

With respect to this clonotype: The conserved phenylalanine or tryptophan is not found at the CDR3 terminus, so this likely reflects a read error. The V call is TRBV11-2, the J call TRBJ2-7; 9 bases map to TRBD1. This CDR3 contains 17 residues. Germline V gives CDR1 SGHAT, CDR2 FQNNGV. The ends lost 5 bases at V and 0 bases at J; junction bases unmatched: 11. The CDR3 DNA reads TGTGCCAGCAGCCCCCCGCTGGGACAGGGTAGCTCCTACGAGCAGTACTTA. Amino acids: CASSPPLGQGSSYEQYL.

The chain carries TRBV7-2 and TRBJ2-5; D may match TRBD1 or TRBD2 (5 bases each). CDR1 is SGHTA and CDR2 is FQGNSA in the germline V gene. V lost 1 base, J lost 11 bases, and 23 bases lay in between. The CDR3 is 16 amino acids. CDR3 amino acids: CASSLGPTGTINEQYF. In nucleotides, the CDR3 is TGTGCCAGCAGCTTAGGGCCTACCGGGACGATAAATGAGCAGTACTTC.

This clonotype was counted a few times. The V and J genes are TRBV20-1 and TRBJ2-7; 8 bases fit TRBD2. Per the germline V gene, CDR1 is DFQATT and CDR2 is SNEGSKA (reference sequence). This CDR3 spans 13 amino acids. The CDR3 DNA reads as TGCAGCGGGAGGGGGGGGGACTCCTACGAGCAGTACTTC. Encoded protein: CSGRGGDSYEQYF.

This sequence joins TRBV27 and TRBJ2-7, with 7 bases that match TRBD1. The CDR3 has 16 amino acids. The V segment lost 5 bases and the J segment 3 bases; nucleotides outside the gene matches: 13. Germline CDR1 reads MNHEY; CDR2 reads SMNVEV (reference sequence). The CDR3 spells CASSALSAGGVYEQYF. The CDR3 region has the DNA TGTGCCAGCAGTGCCCTGTCGGCAGGGGGTGTCTACGAGCAGTACTTC.

The V and J genes are TRBV27 and TRBJ2-5, with a weak D call TRBD1 (6 bases). Trimming pared 5 bases from V and 11 bases from J, leaving 21 bases between. The germline gives CDR1 MNHEY, CDR2 SMNVEV (reference sequence). CDR3 length: 14 residues. CDR3 in amino acids: CASSPTGQGREQYF. The CDR3 nucleotides are TGTGCCAGCAGTCCCACCGGGCAGGGGCGTGAGCAGTACTTC.

This clonotype was counted between two and nine times. The genes are TRBV5-1 and TRBJ2-3; 10 positions agree with TRBD2. The CDR3 sequence is 15 residues long. V lost 5 bases, J lost 7 bases, and 10 bases stayed unmatched. Germline V gives CDR1 SGHRS, CDR2 YFSETQ. DNA for the CDR3: TGCGCCAGCAGTGGTCTAGCGGGAGTTGCTAATACGCAGTATTTT. Amino acid sequence: CASSGLAGVANTQYF. Full variable domain (outside the CDR3, taken from reference TRBV5-1 and TRBJ2-3): KAGVTQTPRYLIKTRGQQVTLSCSPISGHRSVSWYQQTPGQGLQFLFEYFSETQRNKGNFPGRFSGRQFSNSRSEMNVSTLELGDSALYLCASSGLAGVANTQYFGPGTRLTVL.

The chain employs TRBV3-1 and TRBJ2-4, with 7 positions matching TRBD2. Per the germline V gene, CDR1 is LGHDT and CDR2 is YNNKEL (reference sequence). CDR3 length: 17 residues. The V gene end was trimmed by 0 bases and the J gene end by 3 bases; junction bases not matched to a gene: 8. CDR3 amino acids: CASSQDRGVGSKNIQYF. The DNA of the CDR3 is TGTGCCAGCAGCCAAGATCGGGGGGTTGGCAGCAAAAACATTCAGTACTTC.

V is TRBV7-2 and J is TRBJ1-1; D is undetermined. Germline-derived CDR1 and CDR2 are SGHTA and FQGNSA. Trimming removed 1 base at V and 0 bases at J, with 12 bases between. The CDR3 runs 16 residues. This CDR3 reads CASSLGAYGMNTEAFF. CDR3 DNA: TGTGCCAGCAGCTTAGGGGCTTACGGGATGAACACTGAAGCTTTCTTT.

This sequence joins TRBV12-3 or TRBV12-4 and TRBJ2-1; TRBD1 might be the D (6 bases). The V end lost 1 base, the J end lost 8 bases, and 6 bases lay between the germline ends. The CDR3 runs 12 residues. CDR3 region: CASSLGGHEQFF. DNA of the CDR3: TGTGCCAGCAGTTTAGGGGGGCATGAGCAGTTCTTC.

This clonotype appeared a few times. The gene calls are TRBV11-2 and TRBJ2-3; TRBD2 agrees at 8 bases. The CDR3 totals 16 residues. Germline CDR1 SGHAT, CDR2 FQNNGV. Unmatched junction bases numbered 20, after V lost 4 bases and J lost 14 bases. CDR3 DNA sequence: TGTGCCAGCAGCTCTCTGGGGAAGCGGGAGCACAGATACGCGTATTTT. It specifies CASSSLGKREHRYAYF.

The genes are TRBV12-3 or TRBV12-4 and TRBJ2-2; D is perhaps TRBD1 (5 bases). V lost 9 bases, J lost 1 base, and 12 bases lay in between. This CDR3 has 14 amino acids. CDR3 in amino acids: CASATVRNTGELFF. The CDR3 DNA follows: TGTGCCAGTGCGACAGTCCGGAACACCGGGGAGCTGTTTTTT.